The 10 T cell receptor beta chains given below trace back to one sample, sequenced in a study of post-analysis software for immune sequencing data. Study-wide findings and caveats: Patients had higher frequencies than controls of roughly five TRBV segments, including TRBV5-6, TRBV5-1 and TRBV20-1.

Built from TCR beta cDNA, the libraries had unique molecular identifiers in them. MiXCR, applied by TCRdb to the PCR reads, yields one record per CDR3 protein. The table includes 500,000 to 600,000 distinct CDR3 sequences, 44% detected once. These receptors lack a known antigen. The sequencing input was blood. These receptors all come from a girl aged 10-17 years with multiple sclerosis.

This clonotype was seen more than once but under ten times. The CDR3 protein is CASTGGSPDTQYF. Here the CDR3 DNA reads TGTGCCAGCACTGGGGGGAGCCCGGATACGCAGTATTTT. The chain is built from TRBV6-5 and TRBJ2-3; tentative D call: TRBD2 (6 bases). Germline-derived CDR1 and CDR2 are MNHEY and SVGAGI. Trimming pared 7 bases from V and 6 bases from J, leaving 14 bases between. CDR3 length: 13 amino acids.

The chain employs TRBV25-1 and TRBJ1-2; D is undetermined. Trimming stripped 2 bases from V and 8 bases from J, with 12 bases between. Per the germline V gene, CDR1 is MGHDK and CDR2 is SYGVNS. The CDR3 has 13 residues. CDR3 amino acids: CASSEAGVKGYTF. In DNA, the CDR3 is TGTGCCAGCAGTGAAGCTGGGGTAAAGGGCTACACCTTC.

This chain uses TRBV6-2 or TRBV6-3 with TRBJ2-1; TRBD2 matches at 11 bases. V gave up 5 bases and J gave up 7 bases; unmatched junction bases: 10. The CDR3 length is 16 residues. Germline V gene sequence: CDR1 MNHEY, CDR2 SVGEGT. This CDR3 reads CASSILAGEVNNEQFF. The CDR3 region has the DNA TGTGCCAGCAGTATACTAGCGGGAGAGGTCAATAATGAGCAGTTCTTC.

This clonotype occurred a few times. The V gene is TRBV28, the J gene TRBJ2-7; D is unclear. Looked up from germline, CDR1 is MDHEN and CDR2 is SYDVKM. There are 12 residues in the CDR3. The V and J ends lost 6 bases and 1 base respectively, with 7 bases between them. The CDR3, as DNA: TGTGCCAGCAGGGCTCAATCCTACGAGCAGTACTTC. It encodes CASRAQSYEQYF.

This chain links TRBV3-1 with TRBJ1-1; no clear D. Trimming took 5 bases from V and 6 from J, leaving 13 bases between them. Germline loops: CDR1 LGHDT, CDR2 YNNKEL (reference sequence). CDR3 length: 13 residues. CDR3 nucleotides: TGTGCCAGCAGCGTAGGAGTTGCGGCTGAAGCTTTCTTT. Its protein is CASSVGVAAEAFF.

J is TRBJ2-1 and V is TRBV11-3; 13 nucleotides align to TRBD2. V lost 5 bases, J lost 8 bases, and 9 bases stayed unmatched. CDR3 length: 16 amino acids. Germline V lookup: CDR1 SGHNT, CDR2 YENEEA. In nucleotides, the CDR3 is TGTGCCAGCAGCCCTAGACTAGCGGGAGGAAACCATGAGCAGTTCTTC. Its protein product is CASSPRLAGGNHEQFF.

The chain carries TRBV2 and TRBJ1-1, with D possibly TRBD1 on 5 matching bases. CDR3 length: 13 residues. V shed 7 bases and J shed 3 bases, with 12 bases lying between them. The germline CDR1 and CDR2 sequences are SNHLY and FYNNEI. This CDR3 reads CASKSTGDTEAFF. The CDR3 nucleotides read TGTGCCAGCAAAAGTACGGGGGACACTGAAGCTTTCTTT. Full variable domain (outside the CDR3, taken from reference TRBV2 and TRBJ1-1): EPEVTQTPSHQVTQMGQEVILRCVPISNHLYFYWYRQILGQKVEFLVSFYNNEISEKSEIFDDQFSVERPDGSNFTLKIRSTKLEDSAMYFCASKSTGDTEAFFGQGTRLTVV.

The V and J genes are TRBV20-1 and TRBJ1-6; D perhaps matches TRBD1 (5 bases). The CDR3 runs to 14 residues. V gave up 4 bases and J gave up 7 bases, with 14 bases separating them. Germline loops: CDR1 DFQATT, CDR2 SNEGSKA (reference sequence). CDR3 nucleotides: TGCAGTGCTAAACCCTCGGGGGGGAATTCACCCCTCCACTTT. As protein: CSAKPSGGNSPLHF.

The rearrangement links TRBV25-1 to TRBJ1-2; no reliable D call. Trimming pared 2 bases from V and 2 bases from J, leaving 9 bases between. The CDR3 loop spans 14 amino acids. Germline CDR1 is MGHDK and CDR2 is SYGVNS. This CDR3 reads CASSERRLNYGYTF. CDR3 nucleotide sequence: TGTGCCAGCAGTGAAAGACGGCTAAACTATGGCTACACCTTC.

This clonotype was counted between two and nine times. The DNA of the CDR3 is TGTGCCAGCAGAGGAACCGGGACAGTAAACTATGGCTACACCTTC. Translation: CASRGTGTVNYGYTF. The gene calls are TRBV6-6 and TRBJ1-2; 7 nucleotides line up with TRBD1. Germline loops: CDR1 MNHNY, CDR2 SVGAGI (reference sequence). The CDR3 totals 15 residues. Trimming removed 6 bases from V and 2 bases from J; junction bases left unmatched: 9.